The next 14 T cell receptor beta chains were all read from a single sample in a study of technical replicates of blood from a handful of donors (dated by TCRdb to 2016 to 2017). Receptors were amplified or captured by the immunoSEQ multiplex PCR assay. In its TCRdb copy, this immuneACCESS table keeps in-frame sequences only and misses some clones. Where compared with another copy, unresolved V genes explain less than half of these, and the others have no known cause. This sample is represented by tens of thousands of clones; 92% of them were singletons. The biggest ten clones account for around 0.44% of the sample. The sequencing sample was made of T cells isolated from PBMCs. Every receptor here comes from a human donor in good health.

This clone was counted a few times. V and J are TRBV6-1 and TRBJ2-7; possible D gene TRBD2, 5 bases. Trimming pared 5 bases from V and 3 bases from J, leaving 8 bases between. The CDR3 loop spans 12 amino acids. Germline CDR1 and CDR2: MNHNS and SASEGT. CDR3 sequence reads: CASSNRGYEQYF. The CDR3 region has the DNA TGTGCCAGCAGTAACCGGGGCTACGAGCAGTACTTC.

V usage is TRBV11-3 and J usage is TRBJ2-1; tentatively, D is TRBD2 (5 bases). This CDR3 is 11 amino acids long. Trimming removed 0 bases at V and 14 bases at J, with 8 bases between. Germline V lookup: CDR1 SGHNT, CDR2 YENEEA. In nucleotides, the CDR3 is TGTGCCAGCAGCTTAGATGAGGAGGAGTTCTTC. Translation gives CASSLDEEEFF.

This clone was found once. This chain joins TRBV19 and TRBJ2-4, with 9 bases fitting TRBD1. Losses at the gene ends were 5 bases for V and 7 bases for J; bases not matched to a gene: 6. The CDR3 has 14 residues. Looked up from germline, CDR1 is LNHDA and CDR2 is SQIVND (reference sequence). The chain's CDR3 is CASSGRDRVNIQYF. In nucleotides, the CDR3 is TGTGCCAGTAGTGGTCGGGACAGGGTGAACATTCAGTACTTC.

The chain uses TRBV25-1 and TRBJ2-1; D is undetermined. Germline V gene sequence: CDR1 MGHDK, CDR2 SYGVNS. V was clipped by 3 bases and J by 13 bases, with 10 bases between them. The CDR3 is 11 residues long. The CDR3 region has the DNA TGTGCCAGCAGTGATCCCAGAATCCAGTTCTTC. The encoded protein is CASSDPRIQFF.

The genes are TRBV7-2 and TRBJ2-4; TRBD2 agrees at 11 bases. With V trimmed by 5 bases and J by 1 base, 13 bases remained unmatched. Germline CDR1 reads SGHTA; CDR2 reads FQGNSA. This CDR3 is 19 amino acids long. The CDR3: CASSPFPTSGIYAKNIQYF. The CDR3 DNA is TGTGCCAGCAGCCCCTTCCCGACTAGCGGGATCTACGCCAAAAACATTCAGTACTTC.

The DNA of the CDR3 is TGTGCCAGCAGTTTACGGTCGCGGACAGGTTTCTCTGGGGCCAACGTCCTGACTTTC. The encoded protein is CASSLRSRTGFSGANVLTF. V is TRBV28 and J is TRBJ2-6; 7 nucleotides line up with TRBD1. Germline trimming cut 2 bases from V and 0 bases from J; bases unmatched to any gene: 10. The CDR3 loop spans 19 amino acids. Germline assignment: CDR1 MDHEN and CDR2 SYDVKM.

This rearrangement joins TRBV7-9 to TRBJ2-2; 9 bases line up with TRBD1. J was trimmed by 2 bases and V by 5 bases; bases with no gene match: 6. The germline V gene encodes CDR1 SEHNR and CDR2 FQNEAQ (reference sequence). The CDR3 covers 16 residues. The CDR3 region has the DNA TGTGCCAGCAGCGGTTACAGGGGGCTTAACACCGGGGAGCTGTTTTTT. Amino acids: CASSGYRGLNTGELFF.

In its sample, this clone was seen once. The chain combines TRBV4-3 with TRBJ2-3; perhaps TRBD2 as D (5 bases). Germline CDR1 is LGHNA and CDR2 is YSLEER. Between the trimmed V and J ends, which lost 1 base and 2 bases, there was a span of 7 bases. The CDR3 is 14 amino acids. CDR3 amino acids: CASSQGGHTDTQYF. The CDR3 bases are TGCGCCAGCAGCCAAGGAGGGCACACAGATACGCAGTATTTT.

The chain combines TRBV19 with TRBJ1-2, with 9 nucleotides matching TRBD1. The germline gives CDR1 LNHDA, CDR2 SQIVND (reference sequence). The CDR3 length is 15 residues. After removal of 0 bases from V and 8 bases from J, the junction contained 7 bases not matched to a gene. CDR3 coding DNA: TGTGCCAGTAGTATAGATCGGGGAACAGGGGGCGGCTACACCTTC. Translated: CASSIDRGTGGGYTF.

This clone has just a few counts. CDR3 loop: CSARRTREAFF. CDR3 coding DNA: TGCAGTGCAAGGAGGACCCGTGAAGCTTTCTTT. This rearrangement joins TRBV20-1 to TRBJ1-1; D is unresolved. The CDR3 length is 11 residues. Per germline, CDR1 DFQATT and CDR2 SNEGSKA (reference sequence). With 6 bases removed from V and 7 bases from J, the gap between germline ends came to 12 bases.

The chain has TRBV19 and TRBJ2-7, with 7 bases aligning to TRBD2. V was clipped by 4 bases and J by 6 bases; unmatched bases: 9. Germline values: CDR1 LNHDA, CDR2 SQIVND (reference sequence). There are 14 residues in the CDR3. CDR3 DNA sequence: TGTGCCAGTAGTAGTGGACTAGAGGGGTCCGAGCAGTACTTC. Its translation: CASSSGLEGSEQYF.

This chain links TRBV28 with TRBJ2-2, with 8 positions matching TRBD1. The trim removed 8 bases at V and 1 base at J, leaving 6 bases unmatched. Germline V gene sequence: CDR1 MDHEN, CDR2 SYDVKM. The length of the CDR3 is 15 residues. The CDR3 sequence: CASLLGTGNTGELFF. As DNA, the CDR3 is TGTGCCAGCCTACTCGGGACAGGGAACACCGGGGAGCTGTTTTTT.

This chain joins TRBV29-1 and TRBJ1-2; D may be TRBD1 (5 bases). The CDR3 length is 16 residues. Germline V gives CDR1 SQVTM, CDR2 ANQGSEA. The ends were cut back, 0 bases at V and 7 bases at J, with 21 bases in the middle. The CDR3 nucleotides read TGCAGCGTTGAAGATGAGGCTTCCGGGGGATACTTTGGCTACACCTTC. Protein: CSVEDEASGGYFGYTF.

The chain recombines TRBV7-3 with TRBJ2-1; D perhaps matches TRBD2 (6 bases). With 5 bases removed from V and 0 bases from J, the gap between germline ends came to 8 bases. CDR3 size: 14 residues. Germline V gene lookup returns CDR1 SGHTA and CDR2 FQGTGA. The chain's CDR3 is CASSPGLSYNEQFF. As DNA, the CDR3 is TGTGCCAGCAGCCCGGGACTCTCCTACAATGAGCAGTTCTTC.